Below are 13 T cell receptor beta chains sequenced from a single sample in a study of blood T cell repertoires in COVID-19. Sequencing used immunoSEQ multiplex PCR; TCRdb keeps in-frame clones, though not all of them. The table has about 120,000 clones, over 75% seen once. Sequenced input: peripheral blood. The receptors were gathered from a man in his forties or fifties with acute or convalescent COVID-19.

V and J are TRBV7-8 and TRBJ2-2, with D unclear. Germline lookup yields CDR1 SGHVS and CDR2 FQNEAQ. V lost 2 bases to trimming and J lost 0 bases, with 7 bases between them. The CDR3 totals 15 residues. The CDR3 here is CASSLPPTNTGELFF. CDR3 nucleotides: TGTGCCAGCAGCTTACCCCCCACGAACACCGGGGAGCTGTTTTTT.

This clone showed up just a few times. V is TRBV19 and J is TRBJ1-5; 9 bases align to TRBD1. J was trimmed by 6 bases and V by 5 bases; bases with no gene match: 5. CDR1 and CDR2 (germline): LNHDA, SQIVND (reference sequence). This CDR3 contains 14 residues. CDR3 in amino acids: CASSSTGGGQPQHF. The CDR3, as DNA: TGTGCCAGTAGTTCAACAGGGGGCGGTCAGCCCCAGCATTTT.

CDR3 protein: CASSRGQGDGGELFF. CDR3 in DNA: TGTGCCAGCAGCCGAGGACAGGGGGATGGCGGGGAGCTGTTTTTT. The chain has TRBV3-1 (or the pseudogene TRBV3-2) and TRBJ2-2; 10 bases fit TRBD1. This CDR3 region has 15 residues. Germline V gene lookup returns CDR1 LGHDT and CDR2 YNNKEL (reference sequence). The V gene end was trimmed by 4 bases and the J gene end by 7 bases; junction bases not matched to a gene: 6.

The CDR3 reads CASSWGGQTASVQETQYF. The CDR3 region has the DNA TGTGCCAGCAGCTGGGGGGGTCAAACGGCATCGGTCCAAGAGACCCAGTACTTC. The gene calls are TRBV5-5 and TRBJ2-5; 7 bases are shared with TRBD2. The CDR3 contains 18 residues. Per germline, CDR1 SGHKS and CDR2 YYEKEE (reference sequence). J lost 1 base, V lost 3 bases, and 15 bases had no gene match.

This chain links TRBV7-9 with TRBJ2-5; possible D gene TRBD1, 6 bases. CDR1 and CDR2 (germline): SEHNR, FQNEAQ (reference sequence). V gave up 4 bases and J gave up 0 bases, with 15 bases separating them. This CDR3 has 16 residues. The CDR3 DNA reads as TGTGCCAGCAGCTCCCTACAGGGCCAGTACCAAGAGACCCAGTACTTC. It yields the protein CASSSLQGQYQETQYF.

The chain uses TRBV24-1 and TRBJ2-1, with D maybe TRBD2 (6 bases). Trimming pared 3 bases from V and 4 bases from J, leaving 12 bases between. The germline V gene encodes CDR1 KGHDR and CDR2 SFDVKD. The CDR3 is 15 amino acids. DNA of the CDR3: TGTGCCACCAGTGATCGACTGACTAGTTACAATGAGCAGTTCTTC. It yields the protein CATSDRLTSYNEQFF.

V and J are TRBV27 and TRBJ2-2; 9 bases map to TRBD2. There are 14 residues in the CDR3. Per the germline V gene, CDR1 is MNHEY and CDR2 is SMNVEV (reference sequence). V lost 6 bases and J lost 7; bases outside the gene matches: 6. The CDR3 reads CASSDGLANGELFF. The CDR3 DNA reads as TGTGCCAGCAGCGACGGACTAGCGAACGGGGAGCTGTTTTTT.

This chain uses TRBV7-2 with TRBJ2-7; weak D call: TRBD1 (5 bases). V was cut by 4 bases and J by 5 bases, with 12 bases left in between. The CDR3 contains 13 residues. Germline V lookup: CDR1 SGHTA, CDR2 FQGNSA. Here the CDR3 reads CASSYDRANEQYF. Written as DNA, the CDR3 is TGTGCCAGCAGCTATGACAGAGCGAACGAGCAGTACTTC.

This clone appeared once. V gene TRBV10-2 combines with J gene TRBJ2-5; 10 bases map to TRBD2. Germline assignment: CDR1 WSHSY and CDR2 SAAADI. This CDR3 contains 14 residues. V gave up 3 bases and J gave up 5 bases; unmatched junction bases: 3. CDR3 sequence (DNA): TGCGCCAGCAGTGAAGCGGGGGGGCGGGAGACCCAGTACTTC. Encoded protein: CASSEAGGRETQYF.

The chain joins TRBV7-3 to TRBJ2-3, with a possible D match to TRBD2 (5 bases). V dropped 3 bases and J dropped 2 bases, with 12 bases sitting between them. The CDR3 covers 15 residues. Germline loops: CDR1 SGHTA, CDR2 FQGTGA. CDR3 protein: CASSLTGKPTDTQYF. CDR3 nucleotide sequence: TGTGCCAGCAGCTTGACGGGGAAACCCACAGATACGCAGTATTTT.

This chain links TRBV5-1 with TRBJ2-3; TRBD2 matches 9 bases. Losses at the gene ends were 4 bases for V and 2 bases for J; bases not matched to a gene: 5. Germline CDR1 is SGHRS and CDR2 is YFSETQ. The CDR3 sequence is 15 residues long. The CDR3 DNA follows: TGCGCCAGCAGCAGAGCGGGAGGTTACACAGATACGCAGTATTTT. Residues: CASSRAGGYTDTQYF.

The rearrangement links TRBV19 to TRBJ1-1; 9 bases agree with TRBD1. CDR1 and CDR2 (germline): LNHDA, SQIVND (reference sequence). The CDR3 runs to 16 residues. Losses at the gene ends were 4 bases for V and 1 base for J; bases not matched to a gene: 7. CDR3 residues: CASSRGTGITNTEAFF. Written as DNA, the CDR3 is TGTGCCAGTAGTAGAGGGACAGGGATTACGAACACTGAAGCTTTCTTT.

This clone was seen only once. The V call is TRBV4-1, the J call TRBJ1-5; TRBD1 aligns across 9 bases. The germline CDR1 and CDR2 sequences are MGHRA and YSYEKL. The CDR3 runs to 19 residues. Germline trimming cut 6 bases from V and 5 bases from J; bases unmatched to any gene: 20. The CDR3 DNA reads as TGCGCCAGCAGTCGCAACCCCGGGACAGGGCTAAATGGGTATCAGCCCCAGCATTTT. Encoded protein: CASSRNPGTGLNGYQPQHF.